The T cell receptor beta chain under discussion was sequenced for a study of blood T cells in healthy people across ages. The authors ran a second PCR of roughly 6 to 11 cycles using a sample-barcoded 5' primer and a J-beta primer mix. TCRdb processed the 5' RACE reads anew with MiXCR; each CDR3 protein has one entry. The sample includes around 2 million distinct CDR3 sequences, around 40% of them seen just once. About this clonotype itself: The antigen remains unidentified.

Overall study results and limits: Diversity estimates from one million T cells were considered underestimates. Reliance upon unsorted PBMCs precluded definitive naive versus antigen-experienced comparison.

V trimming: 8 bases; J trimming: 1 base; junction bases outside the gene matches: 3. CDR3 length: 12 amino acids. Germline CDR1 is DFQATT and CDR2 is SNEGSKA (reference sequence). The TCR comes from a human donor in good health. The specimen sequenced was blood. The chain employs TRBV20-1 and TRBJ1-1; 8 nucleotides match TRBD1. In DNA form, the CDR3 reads TGCAGTATAGACAGGGGGAACACTGAAGCTTTCTTT. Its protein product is CSIDRGNTEAFF.